This T cell receptor (beta chain) was obtained from a study of CD8+CD57+ T cells in acquired aplastic anemia. Overall study context: On average, sorted CD4+ and CD8+ cells gave 3.2 ug of DNA.

This clonotype showed up many times. Genomic DNA acted as the template from which TCR beta VDJ combination and CDR3 sequence profiling were carried out. Via MiXCR, TCRdb re-called the reads, giving one row per CDR3 protein. The sample carries about 180,000 distinct CDR3 sequences, 40% to 55% recorded once. Germline loops: CDR1 SGHRS, CDR2 YFSETQ. This CDR3 contains 15 residues. V lost 0 bases and J lost 3, with 11 bases in between. Sequencing used sorted CD4+, CD8+, or CD8+CD57+ T cells (not recorded which) from PBMCs. V gene TRBV5-1 combines with J gene TRBJ2-3; the D gene is possibly TRBD1 (6 bases). The receptor comes from a human donor in good health. CDR3 loop: CASSLEGTLTDTQYF. The CDR3 DNA sequence: TGCGCCAGCAGCTTGGAGGGGACATTGACAGATACGCAGTATTTT.